This TCR beta chain emerged from a study of CD8 T cells in Susac syndrome (dated by TCRdb to 2018 to 2020). With respect to the entire study: The study used repertoire sequencing to test whether antigen drove CD8+ T cell activation and differentiation in Susac syndrome.

Turning to this clonotype: It lacks a known antigen. No qualities accompany the bases; no much larger clone lies one base away.

Looking up the germline V gene yields CDR1 SGHTA and CDR2 FQGNSA. V and J lose 6 bases and 5 bases, and a span of 16 bases separates them. Inclusive of the bounding cysteine and phenylalanine, the CDR3 is 15 residues long. The read is trimmed to its CDR3 DNA, 45 bases read in frame from base 1. RNA was extracted using the RNeasy kit, and roughly 0.5 to 1 microgram was reverse transcribed with random hexamers. TCR beta CDR3 regions were amplified with the immunoSEQ multiplex PCR assay covering 54 Vbeta and 13 Jbeta segments. PCR amplification bias was corrected by using a synthetic template baseline for primer optimization and computational correction. From the authors' description of their analysis: Reads were annotated to V, D and J genes according to IMGT and were analyzed with immunoSEQ Analyzer, with only productive sequences retained. Clonality was calculated as one minus the Shannon entropy normalized by log2 of the number of productive unique sequences. For each patient and control, public and private clones were evaluated among the 100 most prevalent clones. Susac-specific clones were defined as absent from healthy and MS cohorts, around 1,000 published viral clones and other ImmuneACCESS disease sequences. The raw public data were reprocessed by TCRdb itself: fastp quality trimming at Q25, MiXCR clonotype calling, in-frame beta chains only. When rows share a CDR3 protein, they turn into one entry using the most common DNA and genes. The V and J calls come from TCRdb's annotation, not from the publication. The sample table shows approximately 190,000 distinct CDR3 sequences, and roughly 92% are seen once. The top ten hold 0.09% to 0.12% of the sample.

Results and caveats for the whole study, not just this receptor: The study acknowledged that relatively few individuals were included in the TCR sequencing and HLA analysis.

Peripheral blood CD8+ and CD4+ T cells from healthy donors, Susac syndrome patients and multiple sclerosis patients were profiled using high-throughput TCR beta sequencing. Healthy donors were included as age- and sex-matched controls. Bulk CD8+ and CD4+ T cells were purified magnetically by negative isolation, whereas CD8+ TEMRA cells were enriched by FACS. Blood was drawn into EDTA tubes, processed within 24 hours, and PBMCs were isolated by density gradient centrifugation. PBMCs destined for TCR sequencing were cryopreserved in liquid nitrogen and later thawed in a 37 °C water bath. A purity of at least 90% was achieved for sorted or isolated CD4+, CD8+ and CD8+ TEMRA cells.

The sequenced sample consisted of CD4+ T cells from PBMCs. The chain links TRBV7-2 with TRBJ2-2, with a tentative D gene TRBD1 over 6 matching bases. The TCR was taken from a human donor in good health. This receptor has the CDR3 CASRPSPGETGELFF. The nucleotide sequence is given as TGTGCCAGCAGGCCCTCCCCAGGGGAGACCGGGGAGCTGTTTTTT.